This T cell receptor beta chain emerged from a study of blood T cell repertoires in COVID-19. Study context: Specimens from acute and convalescent COVID-19 originated in the United States, Italy and Spain. Nucleic acid was either cDNA or gDNA, and it came from T cells, B-cell-depleted T cells, or PBMCs.

Per the authors' pipeline: Reference gene primer amplification gave nucleated cell count estimates. Some clones are missing from TCRdb's copy, which holds only in-frame ones; the method was immunoSEQ multiplex PCR. V, J and clone size derive from that table, while D and trimming were established from the DNA sequence. The table lists hundreds of thousands of clones, around nine tenths of them singletons. The CDR3 totals 15 residues. Germline CDR1 MDHEN, CDR2 SYDVKM. The ends were cut back, 8 bases at V and 0 bases at J, with 15 bases in the middle. This sequence was found in a woman aged 55-69 years who had recovered from COVID-19. The sample was peripheral blood. This chain links TRBV28 with TRBJ2-3; weak D call: TRBD2 (6 bases). CDR3 sequence (DNA): TGTGCCAGCCCTGCGGGGACCGCTAGCACAGATACGCAGTATTTT. It translates to CASPAGTASTDTQYF.